One and the same sample provided the 22 T cell receptor beta chains below, sequenced in a study of identical twins. TCRdb recomputed calls from the 5' RACE reads with MiXCR, one row per CDR3 protein. The sample holds around 480,000 distinct CDR3 sequences, 13% to 15% seen once. A further study also used this sample, focusing on yellow fever vaccine responses in identical twins.

The sequenced sample consisted of CD4+ T cells sorted from blood. The receptors stem from a woman aged 18-29 years in good health.

This clonotype was picked up many times. The chain joins TRBV10-3 to TRBJ1-5; D remains unclear. V lost 2 bases and J lost 1, with 6 bases in between. Per the germline V gene, CDR1 is ENHRY and CDR2 is SYGVKD. This CDR3 spans 14 amino acids. The CDR3 region has the DNA TGTGCCATCAGTGAGGAGACCAGCAATCAGCCCCAGCATTTT. Amino acids: CAISEETSNQPQHF.

This clonotype showed up just a few times. This chain links TRBV6-4 with TRBJ2-1; D could derive from TRBD1 or TRBD2 (6 bases each). Trimming shortened V by 7 bases and J by 3 bases, and 19 bases separated the two germline ends. Germline V gene data show CDR1 as MRHNA and CDR2 as SNTAGT. This CDR3 is 16 amino acids long. The CDR3: CASNYSIGGFYNEQFF. The CDR3 DNA is TGTGCCAGCAACTACTCCATCGGGGGCTTCTACAATGAGCAGTTCTTC.

This clonotype has more than one count but fewer than ten. The chain couples TRBV7-2 to TRBJ2-7; 8 nucleotides agree with TRBD1. The CDR3 is made up of 15 amino acids. The V gene end was trimmed by 2 bases and the J gene end by 6 bases; junction bases not matched to a gene: 9. Germline V gives CDR1 SGHTA, CDR2 FQGNSA. CDR3 protein: CASSLRDRPFREQYF. DNA of the CDR3: TGTGCCAGCAGCTTAAGGGACAGGCCCTTCCGCGAGCAGTACTTC. Full variable domain (missing parts from reference TRBV7-2 and TRBJ2-7): GAGVSQSPSNKVTEKGKDVELRCDPISGHTALYWYRQSLGQGLEFLIYFQGNSAPDKSGLPSDRFSAERTGGSVSTLTIQRTQQEDSAVYLCASSLRDRPFREQYFGPGTRLTVT.

The chain has TRBV20-1 and TRBJ2-7, with D perhaps matching TRBD1 or TRBD2 (6 bases each). The V gene's germline CDR1 is DFQATT and CDR2 SNEGSKA (reference sequence). The CDR3 loop spans 14 amino acids. Trimming left V 6 bases short and J 7 bases short, with 22 bases between. This CDR3 is CSARRGDIGLEQYF. The DNA for the CDR3 is TGCAGTGCCAGAAGGGGGGACATCGGCTTGGAGCAGTACTTC.

The chain links TRBV6-6 to TRBJ2-2; D gene unclear. Deletions cut 6 bases from V and 7 bases from J, with 6 bases between. The germline V gene encodes CDR1 MNHNY and CDR2 SVGAGI (reference sequence). The CDR3 spans 11 residues. The CDR3 region has the DNA TGTGCCAGCAGATTCAGCGGGGAGCTGTTTTTT. Translation: CASRFSGELFF.

This chain connects TRBV28 to TRBJ2-2; TRBD2 matches at 8 bases. In germline, CDR1 is MDHEN, CDR2 SYDVKM. This CDR3 is 14 amino acids long. Unmatched junction bases numbered 7, after V lost 10 bases and J lost 3 bases. The CDR3 sequence: CATKSAGDTGELFF. The DNA for the CDR3 is TGTGCCACCAAATCAGCGGGAGACACCGGGGAGCTGTTTTTT.

This clonotype was seen a handful of times. One base away lies a much larger clone, so this may be a sequencing read error. For the CDR3, the DNA is TGTGCCAGCAGACACACCTACGAGCAGTACTTC. It encodes CASRHTYEQYF. The chain has TRBV3-1 and TRBJ2-7; D gene unclear. The CDR3 is made up of 11 amino acids. Germline-derived CDR1 and CDR2 are LGHDT and YNNKEL (reference sequence). V shed 6 bases and J shed 2 bases, with 5 bases lying between them.

In this sample, this clonotype turned up many times. V gene TRBV6-5 combines with J gene TRBJ1-4, with 8 bases identical to TRBD1. Germline-derived CDR1 and CDR2 are MNHEY and SVGAGI. The CDR3 is 14 residues long. The V and J ends lost 4 bases and 3 bases, in that order; junction bases with no gene match: 1. CDR3 region: CASSLTGANEKLFF. The CDR3 DNA reads TGTGCCAGCAGTTTGACAGGGGCTAATGAAAAACTGTTTTTT.

This clonotype was seen at least ten times. The gene calls are TRBV9 and TRBJ2-5, with 12 bases identical to TRBD2. J lost 2 bases, V lost 0 bases, and 8 bases had no gene match. Germline assignment: CDR1 SGDLS and CDR2 YYNGEE. The CDR3 has 18 residues. The CDR3 nucleotides are TGTGCCAGCAGCGTAGGGCCTAGCGGGGGGGGACCACAAGAGACCCAGTACTTC. Translated: CASSVGPSGGGPQETQYF.

V usage is TRBV12-3 or TRBV12-4 and J usage is TRBJ1-6; TRBD1 agrees at 7 bases. The CDR3 contains 14 residues. Trimming at V came to 1 base and at J to 11 bases, leaving 5 bases not matched to a gene. The CDR3 loop reads CASSLGGQPAPLHF. CDR3 in DNA: TGTGCCAGCAGTTTAGGGGGACAGCCGGCACCCCTCCACTTT.

This clonotype was observed a handful of times. The CDR3 sequence: CASSHGLTGELFF. The CDR3 DNA is TGTGCCAGCAGCCACGGACTCACCGGGGAGCTGTTTTTT. The rearrangement joins TRBV3-1 to TRBJ2-2; D is perhaps TRBD2 (5 bases). V was trimmed by 3 bases and J by 4 bases, leaving 6 bases between them. The CDR3 is 13 residues long. Germline V gene lookup returns CDR1 LGHDT and CDR2 YNNKEL (reference sequence). Complete variable domain (other parts from reference TRBV3-1 and TRBJ2-2): DTAVSQTPKYLVTQMGNDKSIKCEQNLGHDTMYWYKQDSKKFLKIMFSYNNKELIINETVPNRFSPKSPDKAHLNLHINSLELGDSAVYFCASSHGLTGELFFGEGSRLTVL.

This clonotype was seen only a few times. This chain connects TRBV19 to TRBJ2-1; no reliable D call. Trimming stripped 3 bases from V and 8 bases from J, with 8 bases between. The CDR3 is 12 amino acids. The germline CDR1 and CDR2 sequences are LNHDA and SQIVND (reference sequence). The CDR3 loop is CASSMPGYEQFF. CDR3 bases: TGTGCCAGTAGTATGCCCGGATATGAGCAGTTCTTC. The variable domain in full, with the rest retrieved from reference TRBV19 and TRBJ2-1, is DGGITQSPKYLFRKEGQNVTLSCEQNLNHDAMYWYRQDPGQGLRLIYYSQIVNDFQKGDIAEGYSVSREKKESFPLTVTSAQKNPTAFYLCASSMPGYEQFFGPGTRLTVL.

As regards this clonotype: The junction departs from germline at one end; a sequencing error may be responsible. The chain joins TRBV2 to TRBJ2-4; perhaps TRBD2 as D (6 bases). The CDR3 is 18 amino acids. The germline CDR1 and CDR2 sequences are SNHLY and FYNNEI. Written as DNA, the CDR3 is TGTGCCTGCAGTTTTGTCATGTTGGGGGGTAGAACCAAAAACATTCAGTACTTC. Its protein product is CACSFVMLGGRTKNIQYF.

In this sample, this clonotype turned up a few times. V is TRBV5-1 and J is TRBJ2-7, with 7 bases that match TRBD2. The junction had 8 bases not matched to a gene; V was cut back by 1 base and J by 7 bases. This CDR3 comprises 14 residues. From germline, CDR1 is SGHRS and CDR2 YFSETQ. The CDR3 nucleotides are TGCGCCAGCAGCTTGAGAGCGGGGCCGGGGGAGCAGTACTTC. Translating it yields CASSLRAGPGEQYF.

The rearrangement uses TRBV5-1 and TRBJ1-2; 8 bases map to TRBD1. The germline gives CDR1 SGHRS, CDR2 YFSETQ. CDR3 length equals 13 residues. J was trimmed by 8 bases and V by 3 bases; bases with no gene match: 6. CDR3 loop: CASSSDRVRGYTF. The CDR3 nucleotides are TGCGCCAGCAGCTCGGACAGGGTACGGGGCTACACCTTC.

The chain couples TRBV25-1 to TRBJ2-5, with TRBD1 matching 8 bases. The trim removed 3 bases at V and 4 bases at J, leaving 4 bases unmatched. Germline loops: CDR1 MGHDK, CDR2 SYGVNS. The CDR3 has 14 amino acids. The CDR3 sequence is CASSDRTGTETQYF. In DNA form, the CDR3 reads TGTGCCAGCAGTGACCGGACAGGGACAGAGACCCAGTACTTC.

The rearrangement joins TRBV6-2 or TRBV6-3 to TRBJ2-1; D is perhaps TRBD1 or TRBD2 (5 bases each). With 2 bases removed from V and 8 bases from J, the gap between germline ends came to 16 bases. The CDR3 runs 15 residues. Looked up from germline, CDR1 is MNHEY and CDR2 is SVGEGT. The CDR3 DNA sequence: TGTGCCAGCAGTTACCCGGGTCAGAGGGGTGATGAGCAGTTCTTC. It codes for CASSYPGQRGDEQFF.

The chain has TRBV5-1 and TRBJ2-3; possibly TRBD1 or TRBD2 for D (5 bases each). The V gene lost 0 bases and the J gene lost 0 bases, with 8 bases spanning the gap. The CDR3 is 15 amino acids. Germline V gene lookup returns CDR1 SGHRS and CDR2 YFSETQ. DNA for the CDR3: TGCGCCAGCAGCTTGGTGGGGGAGAGCACAGATACGCAGTATTTT. This encodes CASSLVGESTDTQYF.

This clonotype was found many times. The chain has TRBV7-2 and TRBJ2-5, with unresolved D. Trimming took 1 base from V and 2 from J, leaving 8 bases between them. The CDR3 is 14 amino acids. CDR1 SGHTA and CDR2 FQGNSA come from the germline V gene. The CDR3 region is CASSLDGRQETQYF. CDR3 DNA: TGTGCCAGCAGCTTAGATGGCAGACAAGAGACCCAGTACTTC.

This chain connects TRBV5-1 to TRBJ2-7, with D hard to call. V was pared by 0 bases and J by 3 bases, with 10 bases between. The CDR3 is 14 amino acids. CDR1 is SGHRS, CDR2 YFSETQ, per germline. CDR3 nucleotide sequence: TGCGCCAGCAGCTTGGAACAGATTGTCTACGAGCAGTACTTC. It codes for CASSLEQIVYEQYF.

This clonotype was detected only a few times. The J gene is TRBJ1-1, the V gene TRBV7-2; D gene uncertain. Germline V gene lookup returns CDR1 SGHTA and CDR2 FQGNSA. This CDR3 comprises 15 residues. Trimming left V 5 bases short and J 0 bases short, with 13 bases between. The CDR3, as DNA: TGTGCCAGCAGCGCCTTGTGGGCCTTGAACACTGAAGCTTTCTTT. It encodes CASSALWALNTEAFF.

This clonotype was counted only a few times. The chain employs TRBV6-1 and TRBJ1-5, with D unclear. The germline gives CDR1 MNHNS, CDR2 SASEGT. V was shortened by 3 bases and J by 2 bases, with 11 bases between the two germline ends. The CDR3 extends over 15 amino acids. This chain's CDR3 is CASSDFPAGNQPQHF. Written as DNA, the CDR3 is TGTGCCAGCAGTGATTTTCCAGCGGGCAATCAGCCCCAGCATTTT.